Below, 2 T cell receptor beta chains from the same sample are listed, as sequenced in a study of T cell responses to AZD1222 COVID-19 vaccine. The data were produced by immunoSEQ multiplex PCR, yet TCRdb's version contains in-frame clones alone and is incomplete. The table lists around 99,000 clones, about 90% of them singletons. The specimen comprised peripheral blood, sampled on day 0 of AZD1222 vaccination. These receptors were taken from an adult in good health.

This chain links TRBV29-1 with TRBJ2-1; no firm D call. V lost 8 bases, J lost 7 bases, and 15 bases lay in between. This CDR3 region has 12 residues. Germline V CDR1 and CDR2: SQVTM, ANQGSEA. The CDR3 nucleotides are TGCAGCTCATGGACGGTGGAGAATGAGCAGTTCTTC. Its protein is CSSWTVENEQFF.

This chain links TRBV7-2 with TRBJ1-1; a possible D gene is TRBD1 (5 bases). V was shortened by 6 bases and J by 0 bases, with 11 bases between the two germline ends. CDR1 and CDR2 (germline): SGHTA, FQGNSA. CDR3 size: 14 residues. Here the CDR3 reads CASSHTGVNTEAFF. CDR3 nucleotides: TGTGCCAGCAGTCACACAGGTGTGAACACTGAAGCTTTCTTT. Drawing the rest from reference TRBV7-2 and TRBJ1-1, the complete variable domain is GAGVSQSPSNKVTEKGKDVELRCDPISGHTALYWYRQSLGQGLEFLIYFQGNSAPDKSGLPSDRFSAERTGGSVSTLTIQRTQQEDSAVYLCASSHTGVNTEAFFGQGTRLTVV.